Below are 7 T cell receptor beta chains sequenced from a single sample in a study of shared clonotypes between healthy human individuals (dated by TCRdb to about 2020). Libraries came from the immunoSEQ multiplex PCR assay. The source is immuneACCESS, and TCRdb retained only in-frame sequences with V and J called. Part of the clones is not carried over; for the studies checked, unresolved V genes explain less than half of this, and the remainder is unexplained. In all, the sample holds about 2 million clones, and about 95% of those were seen once. The ten largest clonotypes hold roughly 1% of the sample. CD8 naive samples consisted of CD45RO-negative cells that were positively selected for CCR7, yielding a CD45RA+CCR7+ population without TemRA cells. Sequencing was carried out using naive CD8+ T cells sorted from blood. The cell subset or site label, read with the paper, signifies: CD45RA+CCR7+. These receptors came from a man aged 18 to 35 in good health.

The chain combines TRBV27 with TRBJ2-3, with 8 bases aligning to TRBD1. Germline CDR1 MNHEY, CDR2 SMNVEV (reference sequence). The ends lost 5 bases at V and 6 bases at J; junction bases unmatched: 10. CDR3 size: 15 residues. CDR3 region: CASSVLGQGVDTQYF. The CDR3 DNA reads TGTGCCAGCAGTGTCCTAGGACAGGGAGTGGATACGCAGTATTTT.

The gene calls are TRBV7-9 and TRBJ2-7; 7 bases are shared with TRBD1. Germline V gene lookup returns CDR1 SEHNR and CDR2 FQNEAQ (reference sequence). The CDR3 runs 16 residues. With V trimmed by 6 bases and J by 4 bases, 15 bases remained unmatched. This CDR3 reads CASSPGTADGRYEQYF. The DNA of the CDR3 is TGTGCCAGCAGTCCCGGGACAGCTGACGGCCGATACGAGCAGTACTTC.

The chain has TRBV7-2 and TRBJ1-3; D is possibly TRBD1 (5 bases). Germline CDR1 is SGHTA and CDR2 is FQGNSA. V gave up 5 bases and J gave up 2 bases, with 10 bases separating them. The CDR3 has 14 residues. The chain's CDR3 is CASSEGIAGNTIYF. CDR3 bases: TGTGCCAGCAGCGAGGGGATCGCTGGAAACACCATATATTTT.

V is TRBV21-1 and J is TRBJ2-5; TRBD1, the D gene given by the table, was not confirmed from the DNA. TRBV21-1 is a listed pseudogene. This CDR3 is built from 13 residues. CDR3 sequence: CASTETREETQYF. The CDR3 DNA follows: TGTGCCAGCACCGAGACACGAGAAGAGACCCAGTACTTC.

This chain links TRBV5-6 with TRBJ1-5; 7 bases are shared with TRBD1. The germline gives CDR1 SGHDT, CDR2 YYEEEE. V lost 4 bases to trimming and J lost 0 bases; unmatched junction nucleotides: 7. CDR3 length: 16 residues. For the CDR3, the DNA is TGTGCCAGCAGCAAGGGACAGCTCTATAGCAATCAGCCCCAGCATTTT. Its translation is CASSKGQLYSNQPQHF.

CDR3: CAWSAGQWAFF. In DNA form, the CDR3 reads TGTGCCTGGAGTGCGGGACAGTGGGCTTTCTTT. The rearrangement uses TRBV30 and TRBJ1-1; 7 bases match TRBD1. J gave up 11 bases and V 1 base, and 4 bases lay outside the gene matches. The CDR3 extends over 11 amino acids. Germline CDR1 reads GTSNPN; CDR2 reads SVGIG (reference sequence).

V is TRBV4-1 and J is TRBJ1-6, with D possibly TRBD1 on 6 matching bases. Germline lookup yields CDR1 MGHRA and CDR2 YSYEKL. Between the trimmed V and J ends, which lost 1 base and 6 bases, there was a span of 13 bases. This CDR3 has 16 amino acids. This CDR3 is CASSQGQGQGNSPLHF. CDR3 DNA sequence: TGCGCCAGCAGCCAAGGGCAGGGGCAAGGTAATTCACCCCTCCACTTT.